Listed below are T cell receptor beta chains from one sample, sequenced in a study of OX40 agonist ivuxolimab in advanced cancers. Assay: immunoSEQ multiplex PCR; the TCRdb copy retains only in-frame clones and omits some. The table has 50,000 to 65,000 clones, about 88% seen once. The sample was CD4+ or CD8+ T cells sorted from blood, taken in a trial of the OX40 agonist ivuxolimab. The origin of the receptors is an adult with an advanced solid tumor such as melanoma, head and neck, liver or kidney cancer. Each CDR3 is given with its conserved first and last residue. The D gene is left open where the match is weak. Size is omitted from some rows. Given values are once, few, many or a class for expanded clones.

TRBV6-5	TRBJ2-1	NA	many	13	CASSRQGGNEQFF	TGTGCCAGCAGCCGGCAGGGGGGAAATGAGCAGTTCTTC
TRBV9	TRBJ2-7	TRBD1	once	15	CASSVEGQWSYEQYF	TGTGCCAGCAGCGTAGAGGGACAGTGGTCCTACGAGCAGTACTTC
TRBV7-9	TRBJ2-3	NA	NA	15	CASTRGTISTDTQYF	TGTGCCAGTACCCGGGGGACCATTAGCACAGATACGCAGTATTTT
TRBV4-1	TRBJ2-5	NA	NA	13	CASSGADQETQYF	TGCGCCAGCAGCGGAGCGGACCAAGAGACCCAGTACTTC
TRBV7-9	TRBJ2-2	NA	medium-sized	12	CASSRAPGELFF	TGTGCCAGCAGCAGGGCCCCCGGGGAGCTGTTTTTT
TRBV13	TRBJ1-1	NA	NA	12	CASSPSRGEAFF	TGTGCCAGCAGCCCCAGCCGGGGAGAAGCTTTCTTT
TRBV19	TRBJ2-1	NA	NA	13	CASRGSPYNEQFF	TGTGCCAGTAGAGGGAGCCCCTACAATGAGCAGTTCTTC
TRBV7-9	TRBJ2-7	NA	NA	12	CASSLVDNEQYF	TGTGCCAGCAGCTTGGTTGATAACGAGCAGTACTTC
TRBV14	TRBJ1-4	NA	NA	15	CASSQDVQTNEKLFF	TGTGCCAGCAGCCAAGACGTACAGACTAATGAAAAACTGTTTTTT
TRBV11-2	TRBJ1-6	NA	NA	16	CASSLDGLGIGSPLHF	TGTGCCAGCAGCTTAGACGGGCTCGGTATCGGTTCACCCCTCCACTTT
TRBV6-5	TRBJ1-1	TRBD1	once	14	CASSPDRGPTEAFF	TGTGCCAGCAGTCCAGACAGGGGGCCCACTGAAGCTTTCTTT
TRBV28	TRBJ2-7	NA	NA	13	CASRGTGTYEQYF	TGTGCCAGCAGAGGAACCGGGACCTACGAGCAGTACTTC
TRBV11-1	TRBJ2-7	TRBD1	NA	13	CASSLESGGEQYF	TGTGCCAGCAGCTTAGAATCAGGGGGCGAGCAGTACTTC
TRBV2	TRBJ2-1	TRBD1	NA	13	CAIGDRAYNEQFF	TGTGCCATCGGGGACAGGGCCTACAATGAGCAGTTCTTC
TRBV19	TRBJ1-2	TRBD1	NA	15	CASSIGDRAVNGYTF	TGTGCCAGTAGTATAGGGGACAGGGCGGTCAATGGCTACACCTTC
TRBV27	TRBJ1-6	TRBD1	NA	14	CASSLQGAGSPLHF	TGTGCCAGCAGCCTCCAGGGGGCTGGATCACCCCTCCACTTT
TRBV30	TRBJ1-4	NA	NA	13	CAWSGQMNEKLFF	TGTGCCTGGAGTGGACAAATGAATGAAAAACTGTTTTTT
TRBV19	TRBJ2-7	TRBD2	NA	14	CASSPLAESYEQYF	TGTGCCAGTAGTCCACTAGCGGAGTCCTACGAGCAGTACTTC
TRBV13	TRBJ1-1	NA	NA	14	CASSLDSENTEAFF	TGTGCCAGCAGCTTAGACTCAGAGAACACTGAAGCTTTCTTT
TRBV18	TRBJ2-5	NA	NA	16	CASSPRPGTHQETQYF	TGTGCCAGCTCACCCCGCCCCGGGACACACCAGGAGACCCAGTACTTC
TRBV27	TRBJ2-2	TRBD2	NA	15	CASGSTSGRPGELFF	TGTGCCAGCGGCTCGACTAGCGGGAGACCCGGGGAGCTGTTTTTT
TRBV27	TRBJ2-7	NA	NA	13	CASSLSPQNEQYF	TGTGCCAGCAGTTTATCGCCCCAGAACGAGCAGTACTTC
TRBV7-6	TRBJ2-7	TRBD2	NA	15	CASSIKLGGADAQYF	TGTGCCAGCAGCATAAAACTGGGAGGGGCCGACGCGCAGTACTTC
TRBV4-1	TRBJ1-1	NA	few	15	CASSQEVRVNTEAFF	TGCGCCAGCAGCCAAGAGGTGCGAGTTAACACTGAAGCTTTCTTT
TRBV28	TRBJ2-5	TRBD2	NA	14	CASSPYSGSWAQYF	TGTGCCAGCAGTCCTTATAGCGGGAGTTGGGCCCAGTACTTC
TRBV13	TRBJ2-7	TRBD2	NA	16	CASSSRLAGSAYEQYF	TGTGCCAGCAGCTCTCGGCTAGCGGGCAGTGCCTACGAGCAGTACTTC
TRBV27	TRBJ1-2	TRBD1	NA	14	CASSPGGLYYGYTF	TGTGCCAGCAGTCCAGGGGGCCTATACTATGGCTACACCTTC
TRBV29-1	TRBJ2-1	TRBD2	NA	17	CSVEGLGLAGNYNEQFF	TGCAGCGTTGAAGGGTTGGGACTAGCGGGCAATTACAATGAGCAGTTCTTC
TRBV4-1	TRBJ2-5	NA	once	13	CASSQDLESRKDF	TGCGCCAGCAGCCAAGATTTGGAGTCTAGAAAAGACTTC
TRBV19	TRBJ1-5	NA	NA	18	CASSIPSTLVHSNQPQHF	TGTGCCAGTAGTATACCTTCGACCCTAGTACATAGCAATCAGCCCCAGCATTTT
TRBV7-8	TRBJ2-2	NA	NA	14	CASSSYTGTGELFF	TGTGCCAGCAGCTCTTACACAGGGACCGGGGAGCTGTTTTTT
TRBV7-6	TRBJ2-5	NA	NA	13	CASSLGLRETQYF	TGTGCCAGCAGCTTGGGACTCCGAGAGACCCAGTACTTC
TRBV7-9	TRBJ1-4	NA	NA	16	CASSLVLRSLNEKLFF	TGTGCCAGCAGCTTAGTACTTCGGTCACTAAATGAAAAACTGTTTTTT
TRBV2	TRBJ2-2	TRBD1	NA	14	CASSEGQGAGELFF	TGTGCCAGCAGTGAGGGTCAGGGGGCCGGGGAGCTGTTTTTT
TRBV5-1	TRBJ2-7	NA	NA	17	CASSLEGIRARGYEQYF	TGCGCCAGCAGCTTGGAAGGGATTAGGGCTAGGGGCTACGAGCAGTACTTC
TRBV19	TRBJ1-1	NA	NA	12	CASRGPGTQAFF	TGTGCCAGTAGGGGGCCCGGGACCCAAGCTTTCTTT
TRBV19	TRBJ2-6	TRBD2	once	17	CASDDAGGPFGANVLTF	TGTGCCAGCGACGATGCGGGGGGGCCGTTTGGGGCCAACGTCCTGACTTTC
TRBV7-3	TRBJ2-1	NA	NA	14	CASSPGTGYNEQFF	TGTGCCAGCAGCCCCGGTACCGGCTACAATGAGCAGTTCTTC
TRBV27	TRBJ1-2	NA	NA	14	CASSSIDSSYGYTF	TGTGCCAGCAGTTCCATAGACAGTTCCTATGGCTACACCTTC
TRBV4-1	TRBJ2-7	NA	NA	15	CASSQEGGSSYEQYF	TGCGCCAGCAGCCAAGAGGGGGGTAGCTCCTACGAGCAGTACTTC
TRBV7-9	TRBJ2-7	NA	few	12	CASSLEGGEQYF	TGTGCCAGCAGCTTAGAGGGGGGCGAGCAGTACTTC
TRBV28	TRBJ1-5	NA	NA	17	CASSFATLGVSNQPQHF	TGTGCCAGCAGTTTCGCGACCCTTGGGGTTAGCAATCAGCCCCAGCATTTT
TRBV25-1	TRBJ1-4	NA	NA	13	CASKPPENEKLFF	TGTGCCAGCAAACCCCCAGAAAATGAAAAACTGTTTTTT
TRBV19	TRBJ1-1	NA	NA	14	CASSMGGANTEAFF	TGTGCCAGTAGTATGGGAGGGGCGAACACTGAAGCTTTCTTT
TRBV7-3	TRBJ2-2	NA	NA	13	CASSPAGTGELFF	TGTGCCAGCAGCCCAGCAGGGACCGGGGAGCTGTTTTTT
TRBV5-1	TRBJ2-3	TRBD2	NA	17	CASSPPKGGSGTDTQYF	TGCGCCAGCAGCCCCCCCAAGGGCGGGAGTGGCACAGATACGCAGTATTTT
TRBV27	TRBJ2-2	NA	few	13	CASSLVGTGELFF	TGTGCCAGCAGTTTAGTCGGGACCGGGGAGCTGTTTTTT
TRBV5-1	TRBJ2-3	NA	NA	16	CASSLWDGLGTDTQYF	TGCGCCAGCAGCTTATGGGACGGTTTGGGCACAGATACGCAGTATTTT
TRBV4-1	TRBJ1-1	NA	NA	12	CASSHKGQGRIF	TGCGCCAGCAGCCACAAAGGACAAGGGCGTATCTTT
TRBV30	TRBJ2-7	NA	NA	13	CAWSLQGLGEQYF	TGTGCCTGGAGTCTGCAGGGGTTGGGCGAGCAGTACTTC